Listed below are T cell receptor beta chains from one sample, sequenced in a study of T cell responses to AZD1222 COVID-19 vaccine. Profiled with immunoSEQ multiplex PCR; TCRdb holds only in-frame clones, not every one. The sample shows 150,000 to 160,000 clones, roughly 90% of them seen only once. The material sequenced was peripheral blood, taken on day 0 of MenACWY control vaccination. The receptors stem from an adult in good health. Each CDR3 is given with its conserved first and last residue. D genes are given only for firm matches. Not all rows give a size; the values are once, few, many and, for expanded clones, a class.

>TRBJ2-1|TRBD2|TRBV2|.
CASKLTSGSYNEQFF
>TRBJ2-3|TRBD2|TRBV27|.
CASSLRTSGGAADTQYF
>TRBJ2-1|.|TRBV7-2|.
CASSPQAGVHNEQFF
>TRBJ2-1|.|TRBV11-3|.
CASSFGYGEQFF
>TRBJ1-1|.|TRBV7-9|.
CASSWETPEAFF
>TRBJ2-7|TRBD1|TRBV7-8|.
CASSLVAGQGQGSAKREYF
>TRBJ1-5|TRBD1|TRBV28|.
CASSFAGTGRNQPQHF
>TRBJ2-1|.|TRBV6-5|.
CASSYRRLVGNEQFF
>TRBJ1-4|.|TRBV6-5|.
CASSQDRTNEKLFF
>TRBJ1-1|TRBD1|TRBV2|.
CASNRKEGGSEAFF
>TRBJ2-5|.|TRBV7-2|.
CASSFVGETQYF
>TRBJ1-5|.|TRBV7-5|.
CVRGCGGLRSNQPQHF
>TRBJ2-7|TRBD2|TRBV6-6|.
CASSPTSGRGYEQYF
>TRBJ2-3|.|TRBV6-5|.
CASAVDRITDTQYF
>TRBJ2-5|.|TRBV5-1|.
CASSLGTGTQYF
>TRBJ1-2|.|TRBV29-1|.
CSVDRIQGYGYTF
>TRBJ1-1|.|TRBV12-3/TRBV12-4|.
CASRVRGEAFF
>TRBJ2-2|.|TRBV27|.
CASSLLVRAAGELFF
>TRBJ2-7|.|TRBV15|.
CATSRDAAGTNYEQYF
>TRBJ2-1|.|TRBV7-6|.
CASSVDPREMSYNEQFF
>TRBJ1-1|.|TRBV3-1/TRBV3-2|.
CASSPPTVNTEAFF
>TRBJ2-2|TRBD1|TRBV29-1|.
CSVEDRWRTPRDRGHPGELFF
>TRBJ2-7|TRBD1|TRBV9|once
CASSASAGQGAREQYF
>TRBJ2-6|.|TRBV6-2/TRBV6-3|.
CASSPTPGSGANVLTF